The 18 T cell receptor beta chains presented below share a single source sample, sequenced in a study of cytomegalovirus exposure and HLA in healthy donors. Assay: immunoSEQ multiplex PCR; the TCRdb copy retains only in-frame clones and omits some. The data show some 310,000 clones, nearly 90% seen once. Sequences were obtained from PBMCs. All receptors derive from a man aged 25-45 years in good health and CMV-seronegative.

V usage is TRBV6-5 and J usage is TRBJ2-7; the D gene is possibly TRBD2 (7 bases). The CDR3 is 15 amino acids. Germline V lookup: CDR1 MNHEY, CDR2 SVGAGI. Trimming cost V 2 bases and J 3 bases, with 14 bases left between them. The DNA of the CDR3 is TGTGCCAGCAGTTACCGCCTCGGGGGGCTCTACGAGCAGTACTTC. Protein sequence: CASSYRLGGLYEQYF.

V and J are TRBV5-1 and TRBJ1-6, with 7 bases lining up with TRBD1. Germline loops: CDR1 SGHRS, CDR2 YFSETQ. CDR3 size: 14 residues. V trimming: 4 bases; J trimming: 8 bases; junction bases outside the gene matches: 6. CDR3 sequence: CASSGQDFHSPLHF. CDR3 sequence (DNA): TGCGCCAGCAGCGGACAGGACTTTCATTCACCCCTCCACTTT.

This sequence joins TRBV7-6 and TRBJ2-2; weak D call: TRBD1 (5 bases). CDR1 and CDR2 from the germline V gene are SGHVS and FNYEAQ. V lost 1 base and J lost 4, with 10 bases in between. This CDR3 spans 15 amino acids. The CDR3 nucleotides read TGTGCCAGCAGCTTAGACAGGTCGGGCACCGGGGAGCTGTTTTTT. Protein sequence: CASSLDRSGTGELFF.

The genes are TRBV28 and TRBJ1-1; D might be TRBD1 (5 bases). From germline, CDR1 is MDHEN and CDR2 SYDVKM. The CDR3 covers 15 residues. Trimming removed 1 base at V and 9 bases at J, with 18 bases between. CDR3 coding DNA: TGTGCCAGCAGTTTATCAGAGTTGGGCAGGGCGAAAGCTTTCTTT. This translates into CASSLSELGRAKAFF.

This clone was picked up one time. The V and J genes are TRBV2 and TRBJ1-5; 9 bases agree with TRBD1. CDR3 length: 15 amino acids. V lost 7 bases to trimming and J lost 0 bases; unmatched junction nucleotides: 4. Germline V gene lookup returns CDR1 SNHLY and CDR2 FYNNEI. The chain's CDR3 is CASKGTGYSNQPQHF. DNA of the CDR3: TGTGCCAGCAAAGGGACAGGGTATAGCAATCAGCCCCAGCATTTT.

The rearrangement uses TRBV5-1 and TRBJ1-1; TRBD1 aligns across 7 bases. V gave up 3 bases and J gave up 4 bases; unmatched junction bases: 3. Germline CDR1 is SGHRS and CDR2 is YFSETQ. This CDR3 is built from 13 residues. Here the CDR3 reads CASSSTGATEAFF. Here the CDR3 DNA reads TGCGCCAGCAGCTCAACAGGGGCCACTGAAGCTTTCTTT.

Written as DNA, the CDR3 is TGCAGTGCTGACAGGGGAGGTGGCTACACCTTC. As protein: CSADRGGGYTF. The V gene is TRBV20-1, the J gene TRBJ1-2; 8 nucleotides line up with TRBD1. The CDR3 has 11 residues. Germline assignment: CDR1 DFQATT and CDR2 SNEGSKA (reference sequence). Germline trimming cut 5 bases from V and 7 bases from J; bases unmatched to any gene: 3.

This rearrangement joins TRBV6-5 to TRBJ2-7; unclear D gene. V lost 0 bases and J lost 6, with 15 bases in between. Germline V gene data show CDR1 as MNHEY and CDR2 as SVGAGI. The CDR3 contains 15 residues. The CDR3 region is CASSYSTSTLGEQYF. The CDR3 bases are TGTGCCAGCAGTTACTCGACTTCGACCTTAGGCGAGCAGTACTTC.

The chain joins TRBV10-2 to TRBJ1-5; 8 bases agree with TRBD1. Unmatched junction bases numbered 9, after V lost 3 bases and J lost 11 bases. The CDR3 is 14 amino acids. Germline CDR1 and CDR2: WSHSY and SAAADI. CDR3 in amino acids: CASSDRTGNAAQHF. Here the CDR3 DNA reads TGCGCCAGCAGTGACAGGACAGGGAACGCAGCCCAGCATTTT.

This sequence joins TRBV27 and TRBJ1-2; TRBD1 agrees at 9 bases. The CDR3 spans 14 residues. The germline gives CDR1 MNHEY, CDR2 SMNVEV (reference sequence). V dropped 6 bases and J dropped 4; count of bases not matched to a gene: 6. This CDR3 reads CASSRDRVTYGYTF. The CDR3 nucleotides are TGTGCCAGCAGCCGGGACAGGGTCACCTATGGCTACACCTTC.

The rearrangement joins TRBV5-1 to TRBJ2-3; possible D gene TRBD1, 6 bases. In germline, CDR1 is SGHRS, CDR2 YFSETQ. V shed 6 bases and J shed 6 bases, with 14 bases lying between them. The CDR3 has 13 residues. CDR3 in amino acids: CASIGQLGDTQYF. CDR3 nucleotides: TGCGCCAGCATTGGACAGCTGGGGGATACGCAGTATTTT.

This chain joins TRBV11-2 and TRBJ2-7; TRBD1 aligns across 8 bases. Germline CDR1 and CDR2: SGHAT and FQNNGV. The CDR3 is 14 amino acids. V shed 1 base, J shed 5 bases, and the junction held 4 bases outside the gene matches. This chain's CDR3 is CASSLVAGGHEQYF. The CDR3 DNA follows: TGTGCCAGCAGCTTAGTGGCAGGGGGCCACGAGCAGTACTTC.

V gene TRBV30 combines with J gene TRBJ1-1; TRBD1 matches 8 bases. With 5 bases clipped from V and 3 bases from J, the junction kept 5 bases outside the gene matches. CDR1 GTSNPN and CDR2 SVGIG come from the germline V gene (reference sequence). CDR3 length: 13 amino acids. The CDR3 loop is CAWSGGFDTEAFF. Here the CDR3 DNA reads TGTGCCTGGTCAGGGGGCTTCGACACTGAAGCTTTCTTT.

The chain has TRBV6-1 and TRBJ2-3, with D possibly being TRBD2 (5 bases). Germline CDR1 MNHNS, CDR2 SASEGT. Trimming cost V 2 bases and J 5 bases, with 14 bases left between them. This CDR3 region has 15 residues. The CDR3 sequence: CASSEWGAEQDTQYF. The DNA of the CDR3 is TGTGCCAGCAGTGAATGGGGAGCGGAGCAAGATACGCAGTATTTT.

V usage is TRBV5-1 and J usage is TRBJ1-4, with 7 nucleotides matching TRBD1. This CDR3 region has 17 residues. Trimming at V came to 4 bases and at J to 2 bases, leaving 11 bases not matched to a gene. Per germline, CDR1 SGHRS and CDR2 YFSETQ. The CDR3, as DNA: TGCGCCAGCAGCCCCATGCCGACAGGGAGGACTAATGAAAAACTGTTTTTT. Residues: CASSPMPTGRTNEKLFF.

The chain carries TRBV19 and TRBJ2-5, with D possibly TRBD1 on 6 matching bases. CDR3 size: 15 residues. Germline CDR1 LNHDA, CDR2 SQIVND (reference sequence). V lost 0 bases, J lost 2 bases, and 10 bases lay in between. CDR3 DNA: TGTGCCAGTAGTATAGATCTGGGACAACAAGAGACCCAGTACTTC. Translated: CASSIDLGQQETQYF. Full variable domain (rest looked up from reference TRBV19 and TRBJ2-5): DGGITQSPKYLFRKEGQNVTLSCEQNLNHDAMYWYRQDPGQGLRLIYYSQIVNDFQKGDIAEGYSVSREKKESFPLTVTSAQKNPTAFYLCASSIDLGQQETQYFGPGTRLLVL.

This chain links TRBV2 with TRBJ2-7; 9 nucleotides line up with TRBD1. The germline V gene has CDR1 SNHLY and CDR2 FYNNEI. V dropped 6 bases and J dropped 4; count of bases not matched to a gene: 22. This CDR3 is 19 amino acids long. CDR3 in amino acids: CASRAGDRVTSRSRYEQYF. In DNA form, the CDR3 reads TGTGCCAGCAGAGCCGGGGACAGGGTGACATCACGGTCACGTTACGAGCAGTACTTC. Supplemented by reference TRBV2 and TRBJ2-7, the full variable domain reads EPEVTQTPSHQVTQMGQEVILRCVPISNHLYFYWYRQILGQKVEFLVSFYNNEISEKSEIFDDQFSVERPDGSNFTLKIRSTKLEDSAMYFCASRAGDRVTSRSRYEQYFGPGTRLTVT.

V usage is TRBV5-4 and J usage is TRBJ2-7; 9 positions agree with TRBD1. The CDR3 runs to 15 residues. J was trimmed by 5 bases and V by 0 bases; bases with no gene match: 6. CDR1 and CDR2 from the germline V gene are SGHNT and YYREEE (reference sequence). The CDR3 DNA reads as TGTGCCAGCAGCTTGGCCGGGACAGGGCTCGACGAGCAGTACTTC. Translated: CASSLAGTGLDEQYF.